Listed here are 7 T cell receptor beta chains from one sample, sequenced in a study of tumor-infiltrating lymphocytes in primary liver carcinoma. Alongside blood RNA obtained from unsorted whole blood, germline DNA was also extracted. Starting from 500 ng of total RNA, TCR beta cDNA was produced with a primer in the constant region. Library construction for TCR beta comprised three nested multiplex PCR rounds performed with slightly modified ARM-PCR. Investigators reported that the first two PCR rounds, at around 11 cycles each, used TRBV1-TRBV30 forward primers with a C-beta reverse primer. MiXCR was run by TCRdb on the multiplex PCR reads, yielding one entry per CDR3 protein. The sample lists a few hundred thousand distinct CDR3 sequences; roughly three fifths were seen once. The specimen was peripheral blood. These receptors were collected from a woman aged 25 to 39 with primary liver carcinoma and hepatitis B virus infection.

This clonotype was detected many times. The CDR3 protein is CASSERGGTDTQYF. The DNA for the CDR3 is TGTGCCAGCAGTGAGCGGGGAGGCACAGATACGCAGTATTTT. This chain links TRBV6-1 with TRBJ2-3; a possible D gene is TRBD2 (6 bases). The ends were cut back, 3 bases at V and 1 base at J, with 8 bases in the middle. Germline CDR1 reads MNHNS; CDR2 reads SASEGT. This CDR3 contains 14 residues.

This clonotype was counted only a few times. The V and J genes are TRBV6-5 and TRBJ1-2, with a tentative D call TRBD1 (6 bases). Germline CDR1 and CDR2: MNHEY and SVGAGI. CDR3 length: 14 amino acids. Deletions cut 4 bases from V and 4 bases from J, with 13 bases between. DNA for the CDR3: TGTGCCAGCAGTTCAACCGGGGGCTCCTATGGCTACACCTTC. Its protein product is CASSSTGGSYGYTF.

Regarding this clonotype: At one of its ends the junction is not consistent with the germline gene, which may arise from a read error. J is TRBJ2-7 and V is TRBV12-3 or TRBV12-4; 7 bases match TRBD2. The CDR3 consists of 16 residues. CDR3 bases: TGTGCCAGCAGCAAAGATACTAGCGCGAGCTTCTACGGGCAGTACTTC. It yields the protein CASSKDTSASFYGQYF.

V and J are TRBV7-9 and TRBJ1-4; TRBD1 is a possible D gene (5 bases). With 5 bases removed from V and 8 bases from J, the gap between germline ends came to 15 bases. The CDR3 spans 14 residues. Germline V gene data show CDR1 as SEHNR and CDR2 as FQNEAQ (reference sequence). CDR3 sequence (DNA): TGTGCCAGCAGCGATGACAGAGCCGTAGAAAAACTGTTTTTT. As protein: CASSDDRAVEKLFF.

The V call is TRBV12-3 or TRBV12-4, the J call TRBJ1-1; 7 nucleotides align to TRBD1. Losses at the gene ends were 3 bases for V and 0 bases for J; bases not matched to a gene: 10. There are 17 residues in the CDR3. As DNA, the CDR3 is TGTGCCAGCAGTTTTGGGCCAGGGGGTTCCATGAACACTGAAGCTTTCTTT. This translates into CASSFGPGGSMNTEAFF.

Notes on this clonotype: The junction and the germline gene differ at one end; a read error may be behind it. V gene TRBV11-2 combines with J gene TRBJ2-1; 9 bases are a match to TRBD2. CDR1 is SGHAT, CDR2 FQNNGV, per germline. The CDR3 spans 17 residues. The CDR3 protein is CASTPRGSSGTYNEQFF. DNA of the CDR3: TGTGCCAGCACCCCACGAGGATCTAGCGGGACTTACAACGAGCAGTTCTTC.

Regarding this clonotype: One junction end does not reproduce the germline sequence, and a read error may be involved. The genes are TRBV4-1 and TRBJ2-5; possibly TRBD2 for D (5 bases). Germline lookup yields CDR1 MGHRA and CDR2 YSYEKL. The CDR3 runs to 15 residues. The CDR3 coding sequence is TGCGCCAACAGCCAATACTACAAGCGGCAAGAGTCCCAGTACTTC. Encoded protein: CANSQYYKRQESQYF.